The clone carrying this TCR beta chain appeared a few times. PCR involved 60 Vbeta and 13 Jbeta primers. Profiled with immunoSEQ multiplex PCR; TCRdb holds only in-frame clones, not every one. The profile shows approximately 150,000 clones, more than 65% of them singletons. This sample was taken from a study of cytomegalovirus exposure and HLA in healthy donors. Per germline, CDR1 SGHRS and CDR2 YFSETQ. J was trimmed by 3 bases and V by 1 base; bases with no gene match: 5. The CDR3 length is 15 residues. The sequenced material came from PBMCs. The TCR sequence derives from a woman aged 40-49 years in good health and CMV-seropositive. The chain couples TRBV5-1 to TRBJ2-7, with 9 bases identical to TRBD2. Here the CDR3 reads CASSLSAGGIYEQYF. In DNA, the CDR3 is TGCGCCAGCAGCTTGTCAGCGGGGGGCATCTACGAGCAGTACTTC.